What follows are 25 T cell receptor beta chains derived from one specimen sequenced in a study of OX40 agonist ivuxolimab in advanced cancers. Produced via immunoSEQ multiplex PCR; TCRdb's table is partial and in-frame only. The sample lists roughly 15,000 clones; less than 90% were seen once. Sequencing used CD4+ or CD8+ T cells sorted from blood, obtained in a trial of the OX40 agonist ivuxolimab. These receptors were taken from an adult with an advanced solid tumor such as melanoma, head and neck, liver or kidney cancer.

V and J are TRBV11-2 and TRBJ2-3; 15 nucleotides match TRBD2. The V segment lost 5 bases and the J segment 2 bases; nucleotides outside the gene matches: 5. This CDR3 comprises 17 residues. From germline, CDR1 is SGHAT and CDR2 FQNNGV. For the CDR3, the DNA is TGTGCCAGCAGCGCCGGGACTAGCGGGGGGCCCACAGATACGCAGTATTTT. Translating it yields CASSAGTSGGPTDTQYF.

The J gene is TRBJ2-3, the V gene TRBV7-6; D not resolved. Germline assignment: CDR1 SGHVS and CDR2 FNYEAQ. The CDR3 loop spans 12 amino acids. V was clipped by 4 bases and J by 7 bases, with 9 bases between them. CDR3 coding DNA: TGTGCCAGCAGCTCTCAAGGATATACGCAGTATTTT. Translated: CASSSQGYTQYF.

The chain combines TRBV19 with TRBJ1-2; D is perhaps TRBD1 (5 bases). The CDR3 extends over 15 amino acids. Germline V gene sequence: CDR1 LNHDA, CDR2 SQIVND (reference sequence). Trimming removed 4 bases from V and 4 bases from J, with 16 bases in between. For the CDR3, the DNA is TGTGCCAGTAGTAATAAGGTCAGGGATCCCTATGGCTACACCTTC. It codes for CASSNKVRDPYGYTF.

The V call is TRBV9, the J call TRBJ1-6; D remains unclear. Trimming left V 2 bases short and J 6 bases short, with 9 bases between. The CDR3 is made up of 14 amino acids. Germline V CDR1 and CDR2: SGDLS, YYNGEE. CDR3 DNA sequence: TGTGCCAGCAGCGTTAGCCAGGCTAATTCACCCCTCCACTTT. Its translation is CASSVSQANSPLHF.

Concerning this clone: The same CDR3 also results from other DNA sequences found in this sample. This rearrangement joins TRBV9 to TRBJ2-1; 10 bases map to TRBD2. This CDR3 has 14 residues. Looked up from germline, CDR1 is SGDLS and CDR2 is YYNGEE. The V and J ends lost 2 bases and 6 bases, in that order; junction bases with no gene match: 2. The CDR3 DNA reads as TGTGCCAGCAGCGTGAGCGGGGGGGCCAATGAGCAGTTCTTC. Translating it yields CASSVSGGANEQFF.

The chain employs TRBV19 and TRBJ2-2, with D possibly being TRBD1 (5 bases). V dropped 1 base and J dropped 4 bases, with 13 bases sitting between them. The CDR3 has 16 amino acids. Germline-derived CDR1 and CDR2 are LNHDA and SQIVND (reference sequence). The CDR3: CASSIVQGMGTGELFF. The CDR3 DNA reads as TGTGCCAGTAGTATAGTCCAGGGCATGGGCACCGGGGAGCTGTTTTTT.

The rearrangement uses TRBV12-2 and TRBJ2-7; whether TRBD1, the table's D call, matches the DNA was not checked. TRBV12-2 is termed a pseudogene. There are 14 residues in the CDR3. CDR3 sequence: CASSPDRGLDEQYF. Written as DNA, the CDR3 is TGTGCCAGCAGCCCGGACAGGGGGCTTGACGAGCAGTACTTC.

This sequence joins TRBV30 and TRBJ1-2; a weak D match, TRBD1 (5 bases). This CDR3 spans 11 amino acids. CDR1 is GTSNPN and CDR2 is SVGIG in the germline V gene (reference sequence). The V and J ends lost 4 bases and 13 bases respectively, with 16 bases between them. The CDR3 nucleotides read TGTGCCTGGAACTACGGGGGGGAGGTCACCTTC. Protein sequence: CAWNYGGEVTF.

The J gene is TRBJ2-1, the V gene TRBV6-5; 8 bases match TRBD1. Germline trimming cut 2 bases from V and 3 bases from J; bases unmatched to any gene: 0. The germline gives CDR1 MNHEY, CDR2 SVGAGI. CDR3 size: 14 residues. The CDR3 sequence is CASSYGTGYNEQFF. As DNA, the CDR3 is TGTGCCAGCAGTTACGGGACAGGCTACAATGAGCAGTTCTTC.

This chain uses TRBV10-3 with TRBJ1-2; no clear D gene. The CDR3 loop spans 15 amino acids. Germline assignment: CDR1 ENHRY and CDR2 SYGVKD. V was clipped by 0 bases and J by 0 bases, with 8 bases between them. The CDR3 sequence: CAISESNPTNYGYTF. Here the CDR3 DNA reads TGTGCCATCAGTGAGTCGAACCCTACTAACTATGGCTACACCTTC.

This chain links TRBV29-1 with TRBJ2-7, with 12 bases identical to TRBD1. V lost 4 bases to trimming and J lost 9 bases; unmatched junction nucleotides: 7. There are 13 residues in the CDR3. Germline V gene data show CDR1 as SQVTM and CDR2 as ANQGSEA. This CDR3 is CSVVGQGAKGQYF. CDR3 in DNA: TGCAGCGTTGTGGGACAGGGGGCAAAAGGGCAGTACTTC.

The CDR3 loop is CASSQDGGSGQPQHF. The CDR3 DNA sequence: TGTGCCAGCAGCCAAGATGGAGGGTCGGGCCAGCCCCAGCATTTT. The chain combines TRBV4-2 with TRBJ1-5; no clear D. Germline V gene lookup returns CDR1 LGHNA and CDR2 YNFKEQ. This CDR3 has 15 residues. V gave up 0 bases and J gave up 7 bases, with 13 bases separating them.

The V gene is TRBV11-3, the J gene TRBJ2-1; 12 nucleotides match TRBD2. V lost 1 base, J lost 15 bases, and 4 bases stayed unmatched. This CDR3 is 13 amino acids long. Germline lookup yields CDR1 SGHNT and CDR2 YENEEA. Written as DNA, the CDR3 is TGTGCCAGCAGCTTAGGACTAGCGGGGGAGGGGTTCTTC. This gives the protein CASSLGLAGEGFF.

The genes are TRBV7-9 and TRBJ2-1; 9 nucleotides line up with TRBD1. CDR3 length: 15 amino acids. Trimming removed 5 bases from V and 8 bases from J; junction bases left unmatched: 10. Germline V gene data show CDR1 as SEHNR and CDR2 as FQNEAQ (reference sequence). The CDR3 is CASSPPGQGVDEQFF. DNA of the CDR3: TGTGCCAGCAGCCCTCCGGGACAGGGCGTCGATGAGCAGTTCTTC. Full variable domain (rest looked up from reference TRBV7-9 and TRBJ2-1): DTGVSQNPRHKITKRGQNVTFRCDPISEHNRLYWYRQTLGQGPEFLTYFQNEAQLEKSRLLSDRFSAERPKGSFSTLEIQRTEQGDSAMYLCASSPPGQGVDEQFFGPGTRLTVL.

This rearrangement joins TRBV7-9 to TRBJ2-7, with D perhaps TRBD1 or TRBD2 (5 bases each). The V gene lost 2 bases and the J gene lost 6 bases, with 14 bases spanning the gap. The CDR3 is made up of 14 amino acids. The germline V gene has CDR1 SEHNR and CDR2 FQNEAQ (reference sequence). As DNA, the CDR3 is TGTGCCAGCAGCTTAACGACTACGGGGCTCGAGCAGTACTTC. This encodes CASSLTTTGLEQYF.

J is TRBJ1-4 and V is TRBV27; D gene ambiguous. The CDR3 extends over 11 amino acids. V dropped 5 bases and J dropped 6 bases, with 4 bases sitting between them. CDR1 MNHEY and CDR2 SMNVEV come from the germline V gene (reference sequence). The CDR3 region has the DNA TGTGCCAGCAGTGTACATGAAAAACTGTTTTTT. It encodes CASSVHEKLFF.

V gene TRBV5-4 combines with J gene TRBJ1-2; tentative D call: TRBD1 (6 bases). Germline CDR1 reads SGHNT; CDR2 reads YYREEE (reference sequence). The CDR3 is 13 amino acids. The germline V and J ends were trimmed by 3 bases and 6 bases, with 12 bases remaining between them. The CDR3 DNA reads as TGTGCCAGCAGCTCTTCGAACAGGGATGGCTACACCTTC. This sequence encodes CASSSSNRDGYTF.

V usage is TRBV21-1 and J usage is TRBJ2-2; the table's D call of TRBD2 was not tested on the DNA. TRBV21-1 is given as a pseudogene. The CDR3 loop spans 16 amino acids. The CDR3 nucleotides read TGTGCCAGCAGTGGGACTAGCGGGGGAGGCACCGGGGAGCTGTTTTTT. It encodes CASSGTSGGGTGELFF.

The V gene is TRBV13, the J gene TRBJ2-3; D unclear. This CDR3 has 14 residues. Germline V gene lookup returns CDR1 PRHDT and CDR2 FYEKMQ (reference sequence). Between the trimmed V and J ends, which lost 1 base and 5 bases, there was a span of 10 bases. CDR3 DNA: TGTGCCAGCAGCTTAGACCCCCTCCTAGATACGCAGTATTTT. Protein product: CASSLDPLLDTQYF.

This clone has just a few counts. Other DNA variants within this sample encode the same CDR3. This sequence joins TRBV19 and TRBJ1-1; D is undetermined. Germline assignment: CDR1 LNHDA and CDR2 SQIVND (reference sequence). The CDR3 is made up of 13 amino acids. V was shortened by 3 bases and J by 0 bases, with 5 bases between the two germline ends. In nucleotides, the CDR3 is TGTGCCAGTAGTATTCTGTTGAACACTGAAGCTTTCTTT. It codes for CASSILLNTEAFF.

This clone appeared many times. The V gene is TRBV5-4, the J gene TRBJ2-7; tentative D call: TRBD2 (7 bases). The CDR3 has 15 amino acids. V lost 2 bases, J lost 2 bases, and 14 bases lay in between. The germline V gene has CDR1 SGHNT and CDR2 YYREEE (reference sequence). CDR3: CASSLRGARAYEQYF. CDR3 coding DNA: TGTGCCAGCAGCTTACGGGGGGCCAGGGCCTACGAGCAGTACTTC.

There are a few counts of this clone. The J gene is TRBJ2-7, the V gene TRBV19; D is undetermined. The CDR3 length is 14 residues. V was trimmed by 0 bases and J by 7 bases, leaving 13 bases between them. The germline V gene has CDR1 LNHDA and CDR2 SQIVND (reference sequence). This CDR3 reads CASSIEATFGEQYF. CDR3 sequence (DNA): TGTGCCAGTAGTATAGAGGCTACCTTCGGGGAGCAGTACTTC.

V is TRBV10-1 and J is TRBJ2-5, with 9 nucleotides matching TRBD1. The V segment lost 4 bases and the J segment 0 bases; nucleotides outside the gene matches: 3. Germline V gene data show CDR1 as WNHNN and CDR2 as SYGVQD (reference sequence). CDR3 size: 15 residues. CDR3 coding DNA: TGCGCCAGCAGTGCGGGACAGGGTTACCAAGAGACCCAGTACTTC. Its protein product is CASSAGQGYQETQYF.

The rearrangement uses TRBV2 and TRBJ2-2; D gene uncertain. In germline, CDR1 is SNHLY, CDR2 FYNNEI. This CDR3 is built from 13 residues. The V end was cut by 4 bases, the J end by 1 base, with 4 bases between. The CDR3 reads CASSVKNTGELFF. DNA of the CDR3: TGTGCCAGCAGTGTGAAGAACACCGGGGAGCTGTTTTTT.

The gene calls are TRBV30 and TRBJ2-5; D might be TRBD1 (5 bases). V lost 3 bases, J lost 5 bases, and 7 bases lay in between. The V gene's germline CDR1 is GTSNPN and CDR2 SVGIG (reference sequence). The CDR3 covers 11 residues. For the CDR3, the DNA is TGTGCCTGGAGGGGGCAGGAGACCCAGTACTTC. Protein product: CAWRGQETQYF.